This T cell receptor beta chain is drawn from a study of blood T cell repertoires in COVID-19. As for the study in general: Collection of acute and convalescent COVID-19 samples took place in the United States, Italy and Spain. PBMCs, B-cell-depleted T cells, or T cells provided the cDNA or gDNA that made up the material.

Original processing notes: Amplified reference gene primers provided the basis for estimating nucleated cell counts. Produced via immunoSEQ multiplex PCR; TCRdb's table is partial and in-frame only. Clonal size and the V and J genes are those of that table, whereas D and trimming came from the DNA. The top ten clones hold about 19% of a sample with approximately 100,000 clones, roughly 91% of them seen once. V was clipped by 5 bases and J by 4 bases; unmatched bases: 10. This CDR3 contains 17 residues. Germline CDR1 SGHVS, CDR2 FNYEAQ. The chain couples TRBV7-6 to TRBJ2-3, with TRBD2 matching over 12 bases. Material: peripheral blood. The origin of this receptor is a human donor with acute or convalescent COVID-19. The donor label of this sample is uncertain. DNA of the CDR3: TGTGCCAGCAGCGGGCGAGCTAGCGGGAGGGGAGCAGATACGCAGTATTTT. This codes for CASSGRASGRGADTQYF. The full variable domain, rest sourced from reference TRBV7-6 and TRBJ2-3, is GAGVSQSPRYKVTKRGQDVALRCDPISGHVSLYWYRQALGQGPEFLTYFNYEAQQDKSGLPNDRFSAERPEGSISTLTIQRTEQRDSAMYRCASSGRASGRGADTQYFGPGTRLTVL.